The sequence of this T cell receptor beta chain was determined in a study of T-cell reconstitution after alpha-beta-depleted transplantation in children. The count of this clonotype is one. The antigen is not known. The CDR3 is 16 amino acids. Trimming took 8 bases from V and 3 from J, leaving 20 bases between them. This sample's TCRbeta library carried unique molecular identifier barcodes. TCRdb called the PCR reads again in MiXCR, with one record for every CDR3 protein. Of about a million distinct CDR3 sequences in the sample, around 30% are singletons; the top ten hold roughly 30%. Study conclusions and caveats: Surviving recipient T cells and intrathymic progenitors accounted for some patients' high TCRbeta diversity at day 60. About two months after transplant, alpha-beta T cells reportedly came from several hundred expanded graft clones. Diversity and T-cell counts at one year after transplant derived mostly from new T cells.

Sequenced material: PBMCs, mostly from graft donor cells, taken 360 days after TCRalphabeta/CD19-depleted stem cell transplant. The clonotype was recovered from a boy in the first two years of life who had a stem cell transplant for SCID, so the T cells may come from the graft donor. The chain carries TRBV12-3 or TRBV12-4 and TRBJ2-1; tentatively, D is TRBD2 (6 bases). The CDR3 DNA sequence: TGTGCCAGCGGGGGTGGGTCAGGCGGGGACTACAATGAGCAGTTCTTC. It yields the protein CASGGGSGGDYNEQFF.